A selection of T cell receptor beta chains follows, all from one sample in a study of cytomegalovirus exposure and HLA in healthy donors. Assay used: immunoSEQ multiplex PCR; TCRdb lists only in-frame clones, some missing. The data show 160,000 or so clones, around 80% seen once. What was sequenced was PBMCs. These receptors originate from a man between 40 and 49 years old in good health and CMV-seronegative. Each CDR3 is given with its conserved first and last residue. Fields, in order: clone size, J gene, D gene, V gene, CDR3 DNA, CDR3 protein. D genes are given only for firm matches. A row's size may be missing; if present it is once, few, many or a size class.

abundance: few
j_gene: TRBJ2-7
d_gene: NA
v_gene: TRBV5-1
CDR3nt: TGCGCCAGCAGCTCCCAGGGCGAGCAGTACTTC
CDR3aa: CASSSQGEQYF

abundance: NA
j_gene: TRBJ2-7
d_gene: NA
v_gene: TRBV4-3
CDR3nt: TGCGCCAGCAGCCAAGAATACAGTACCTACGAGCAGTACTTC
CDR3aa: CASSQEYSTYEQYF

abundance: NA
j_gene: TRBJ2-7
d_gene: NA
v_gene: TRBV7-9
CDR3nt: TGTGCCAGCAGCCCCTCGTTAGAGGTTACTAATTACGAGCAGTACTTC
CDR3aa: CASSPSLEVTNYEQYF

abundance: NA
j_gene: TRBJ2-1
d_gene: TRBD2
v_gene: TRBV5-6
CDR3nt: TGTGCCAGCAGCGCCCGGACTAGCGGGGTAAACAATGAGCAGTTCTTC
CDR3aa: CASSARTSGVNNEQFF

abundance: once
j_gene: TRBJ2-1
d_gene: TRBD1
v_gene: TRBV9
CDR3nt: TGTGCCAGCAGCGTAGTTAGACAGGGTAAAGGTGAGCAGTTCTTC
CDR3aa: CASSVVRQGKGEQFF

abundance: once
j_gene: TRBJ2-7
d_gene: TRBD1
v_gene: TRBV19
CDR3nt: TGTGCCAGTAGGCAGACGGGACAGGGGGCCGTTGAGCAGTACTTC
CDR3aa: CASRQTGQGAVEQYF

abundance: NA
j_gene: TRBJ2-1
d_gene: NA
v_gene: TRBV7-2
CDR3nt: TGTGCCAGCAGCTTTGGCAGGGTTGAGCAGTTCTTC
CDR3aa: CASSFGRVEQFF

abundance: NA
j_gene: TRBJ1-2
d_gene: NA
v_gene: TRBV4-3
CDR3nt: TGCGCCAGCAGCCAAGAGTTTGAGGTAGCTAACTATGGCTACACCTTC
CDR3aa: CASSQEFEVANYGYTF

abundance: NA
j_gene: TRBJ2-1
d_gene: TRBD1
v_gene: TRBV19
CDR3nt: TGTGCCAGTAGTATAGCCACAGGGGGGTATCTCTCCTACAATGAGCAGTTCTTC
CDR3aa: CASSIATGGYLSYNEQFF

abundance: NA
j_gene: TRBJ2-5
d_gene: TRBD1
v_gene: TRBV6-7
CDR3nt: TGTGCCAGCAGTGCCGGGACAGGCAATCAGACCCAGTACTTC
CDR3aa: CASSAGTGNQTQYF

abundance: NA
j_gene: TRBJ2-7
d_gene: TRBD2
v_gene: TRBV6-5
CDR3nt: TGTGCCAGCAGACCGGGACTAGCGGCCTACGAGCAGTACTTC
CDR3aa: CASRPGLAAYEQYF

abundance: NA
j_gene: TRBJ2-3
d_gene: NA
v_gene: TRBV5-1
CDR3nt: TGCGCCAGCAGCTTGGACGGGACAACAGATACGCAGTATTTT
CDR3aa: CASSLDGTTDTQYF

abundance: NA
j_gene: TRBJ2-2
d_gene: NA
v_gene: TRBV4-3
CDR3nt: TGCGCCAGCAGCCAAGTGGCGCAGGCGAACACCGGGGAGCTGTTTTTT
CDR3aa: CASSQVAQANTGELFF

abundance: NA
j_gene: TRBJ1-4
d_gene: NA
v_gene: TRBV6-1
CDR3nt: TGTGCCAGCAGCGAGACTAATAATAGGGAAAAACTGTTTTTT
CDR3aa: CASSETNNREKLFF

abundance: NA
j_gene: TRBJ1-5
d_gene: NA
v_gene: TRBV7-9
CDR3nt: TGTGCCAGCAGCTATTTGACTAATCAGCCCCAGCATTTT
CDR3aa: CASSYLTNQPQHF

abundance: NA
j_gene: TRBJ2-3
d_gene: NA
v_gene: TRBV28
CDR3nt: TGTGCCAGCAGTTTTGAGGCGGGGCAGTATTTT
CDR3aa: CASSFEAGQYF

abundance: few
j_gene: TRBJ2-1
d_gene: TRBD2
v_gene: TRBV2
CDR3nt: TGTGCCAGCAGTGGCCTAGCGGGGCACGATGAGCAGTTCTTC
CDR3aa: CASSGLAGHDEQFF

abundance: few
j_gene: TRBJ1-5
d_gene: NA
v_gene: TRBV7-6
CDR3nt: TGTGCCAGCAGCTTGCAGAGCAATCAGCCCCAGCATTTT
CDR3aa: CASSLQSNQPQHF

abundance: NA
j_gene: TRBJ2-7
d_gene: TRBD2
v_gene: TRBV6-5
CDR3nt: TGTGCCAGCAGTCAACTAGCGGGGGCTATATACGAGCAGTACTTC
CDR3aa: CASSQLAGAIYEQYF

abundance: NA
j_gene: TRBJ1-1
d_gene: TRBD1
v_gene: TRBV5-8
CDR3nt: TGTGCCAGCAGCCCCAGGGGGACTGAGGCTTTCTTT
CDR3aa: CASSPRGTEAFF

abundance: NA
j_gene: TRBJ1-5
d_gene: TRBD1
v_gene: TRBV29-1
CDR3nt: TGCAGCGTCCTCTTGCGCGGGACAGGGGGAAATCAGCCCCAGCATTTT
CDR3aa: CSVLLRGTGGNQPQHF

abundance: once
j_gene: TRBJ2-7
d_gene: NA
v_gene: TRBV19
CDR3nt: TGTGCCAGTAGTATACCGGGTCCCTACGAGCAGTACTTC
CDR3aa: CASSIPGPYEQYF

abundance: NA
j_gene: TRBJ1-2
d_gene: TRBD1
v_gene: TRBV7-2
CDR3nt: TGTGCCAGCGGTCCGAGACAGGGAAATGGCTACACCTTC
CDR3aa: CASGPRQGNGYTF

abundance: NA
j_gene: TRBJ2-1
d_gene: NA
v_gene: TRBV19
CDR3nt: TGTGCCAGTAGTATAGGGCGGGGTGGCAATGAGCAGTTCTTC
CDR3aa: CASSIGRGGNEQFF

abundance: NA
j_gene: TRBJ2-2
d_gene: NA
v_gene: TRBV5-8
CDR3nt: TGTGCCAGCAGCCCCCGGAGAGTTTACACCGGGGAGCTGTTTTTT
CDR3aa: CASSPRRVYTGELFF

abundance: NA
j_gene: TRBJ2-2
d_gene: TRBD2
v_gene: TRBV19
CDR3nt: TGTGCCAGTAGTGTGGCGGGGGTGATCCTCCCCGGGGAGCTGTTTTTT
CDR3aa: CASSVAGVILPGELFF

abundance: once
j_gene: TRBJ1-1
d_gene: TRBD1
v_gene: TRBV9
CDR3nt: TGTGCCAGTACAAGGACCGGGACAGGGGGAGGGAATACTGAAGCTTTCTTT
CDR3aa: CASTRTGTGGGNTEAFF

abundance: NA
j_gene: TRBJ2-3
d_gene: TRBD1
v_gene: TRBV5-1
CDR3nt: TGCGCCAGCAGCTTTCGACAGGGGGACAGCACAGATACGCAGTATTTT
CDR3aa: CASSFRQGDSTDTQYF